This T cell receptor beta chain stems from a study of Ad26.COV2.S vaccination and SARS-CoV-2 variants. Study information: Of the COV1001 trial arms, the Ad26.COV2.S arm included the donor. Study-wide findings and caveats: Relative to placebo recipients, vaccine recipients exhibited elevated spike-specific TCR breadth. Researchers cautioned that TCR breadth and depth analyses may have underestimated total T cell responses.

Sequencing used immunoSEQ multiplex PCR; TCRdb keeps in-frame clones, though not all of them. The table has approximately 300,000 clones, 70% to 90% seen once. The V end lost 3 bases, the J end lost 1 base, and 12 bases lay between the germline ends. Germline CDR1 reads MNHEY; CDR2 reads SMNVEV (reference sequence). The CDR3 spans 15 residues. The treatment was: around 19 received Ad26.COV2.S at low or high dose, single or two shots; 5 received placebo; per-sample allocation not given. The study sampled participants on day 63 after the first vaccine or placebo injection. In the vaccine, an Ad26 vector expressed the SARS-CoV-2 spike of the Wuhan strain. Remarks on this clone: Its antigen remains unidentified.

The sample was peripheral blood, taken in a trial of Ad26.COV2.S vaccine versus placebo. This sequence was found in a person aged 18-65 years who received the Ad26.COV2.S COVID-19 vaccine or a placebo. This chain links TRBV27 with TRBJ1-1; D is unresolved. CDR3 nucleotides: TGTGCCAGCAGTTTGGGCCTCCCCAAGAACACTGAAGCTTTCTTT. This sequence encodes CASSLGLPKNTEAFF.